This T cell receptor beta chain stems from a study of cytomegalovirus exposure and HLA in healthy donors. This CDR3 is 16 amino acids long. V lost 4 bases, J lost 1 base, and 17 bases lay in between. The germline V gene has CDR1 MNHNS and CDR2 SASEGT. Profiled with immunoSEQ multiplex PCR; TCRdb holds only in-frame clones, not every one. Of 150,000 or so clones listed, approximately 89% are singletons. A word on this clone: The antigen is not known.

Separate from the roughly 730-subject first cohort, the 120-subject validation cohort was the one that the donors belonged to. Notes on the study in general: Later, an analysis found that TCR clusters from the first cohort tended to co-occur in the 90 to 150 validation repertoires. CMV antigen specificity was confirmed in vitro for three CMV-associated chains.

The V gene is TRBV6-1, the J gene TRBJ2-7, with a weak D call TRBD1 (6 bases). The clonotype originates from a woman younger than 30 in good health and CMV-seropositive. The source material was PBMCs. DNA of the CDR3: TGTGCCAGCAGTGTTTTCACAAACAGGGTTTCCTACGAGCAGTACTTC. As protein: CASSVFTNRVSYEQYF.